This TCR beta chain was identified in a study of T cell repertoires in cytomegalovirus infection. For the study at large: CMV infection plus the matching HLA type was flagged by public TCR beta signatures. Study-level points and caveats: Public TCR beta family frequency separated CMV-and-HLA carriers, including in an independent cohort.

CDR3 length: 13 residues. The germline gives CDR1 SGHTA, CDR2 FQGNSA. V lost 3 bases to trimming and J lost 5 bases; unmatched junction nucleotides: 3. TCRdb reprocessed the reads via MiXCR and lists one record per CDR3 protein. This sample has a few hundred thousand distinct CDR3 sequences, with less than 9.5% found just once. This clonotype was recorded a few times. Antigen unknown. The chain uses TRBV7-2 and TRBJ1-2; TRBD1 matches at 7 bases. This sequence originates from a human donor in good health (CMV status not recorded). Some clones in this sample may be carry-over from other donors' samples. The sequenced sample consisted of PBMCs. The DNA of the CDR3 is TGTGCCAGCAGCTTGGGACAGTGGTATGGCTACACCTTC. It translates to CASSLGQWYGYTF.